This paragraph covers one TCR beta chain sequence. Its matching antigen is unknown. The PCR made use of 60 Vbeta and 13 Jbeta primers. Produced via immunoSEQ multiplex PCR; TCRdb's table is partial and in-frame only. The sample includes under 150,000 clones, 80% to 85% seen only once; the top ten take about 8.1%. The entry originates in a study of cytomegalovirus exposure and HLA in healthy donors. Findings and caveats of the study: In an earlier analysis, productive rearrangement rates for most beta V segments clustered near 87% or 30%.

This receptor was taken from a woman in her 50s in good health and CMV-seropositive. Input material: PBMCs.

The CDR3 protein is CASSGTTGGGNQPQHF. The CDR3, as DNA: TGTGCCAGTAGTGGGACGACAGGGGGAGGCAATCAGCCCCAGCATTTT. The chain links TRBV19 to TRBJ1-5, with 9 bases aligning to TRBD1. Trimming cost V 5 bases and J 2 bases; bases outside gene matches: 7. This CDR3 region has 16 residues. Per the germline V gene, CDR1 is LNHDA and CDR2 is SQIVND (reference sequence).